The rows below give T cell receptor beta chains drawn from one sample of a study of technical replicates of blood from several donors. TCRdb's copy holds only in-frame clones and misses some; the assay was immunoSEQ multiplex PCR. The sample yields 80,000 to 100,000 clones, roughly 96% seen once. Specimen: T cells isolated from PBMCs. The receptor source for this set is a human donor in good health. Both conserved end residues are part of each CDR3. A D gene is named only where the DNA matches it firmly. Size is omitted from some rows. Given values are once, few, many or a class for expanded clones.

-	TRBV19	TRBJ2-7	TRBD1	CASSMTGALYEQYF	TGTGCCAGTAGTATGACAGGGGCCCTGTACGAGCAGTACTTC
-	TRBV29-1	TRBJ1-2	TRBD1	CSLQGGYGYTF	TGCAGCTTACAGGGGGGCTATGGCTACACCTTC
-	TRBV30	TRBJ1-2	TRBD1	CARGQGGYGYTF	TGTGCACGAGGACAGGGGGGTTATGGCTACACCTTC
-	TRBV7-6	TRBJ2-2	-	CASSLRNTGELFF	TGTGCCAGCAGCCTAAGGAACACCGGGGAGCTGTTTTTT
-	TRBV5-4	TRBJ1-4	-	CASSFDGMGEKLFF	TGTGCCAGCAGCTTTGACGGGATGGGTGAAAAACTGTTTTTT
-	TRBV4-3	TRBJ2-5	TRBD1	CASSQGTGYQETQYF	TGCGCCAGCAGCCAAGGGACAGGGTACCAAGAGACCCAGTACTTC
-	TRBV19	TRBJ2-3	TRBD2	CASSTSSGRPDTQYF	TGTGCCAGTAGTACTTCTAGCGGGAGGCCAGATACGCAGTATTTT
once	TRBV7-2	TRBJ1-5	TRBD1	CASSLVVDRDDQPQHF	TGTGCCAGCAGCTTAGTAGTGGACAGGGACGATCAGCCCCAGCATTTT
-	TRBV27	TRBJ1-2	-	CASSSPGNNYGYTF	TGTGCCAGCAGCTCCCCCGGGAATAACTATGGCTACACCTTC
-	TRBV28	TRBJ2-1	TRBD1	CASLLPGQGFNEQFF	TGTGCCAGCCTACTACCGGGACAGGGCTTTAATGAGCAGTTCTTC
-	TRBV14	TRBJ2-7	TRBD2	CASSRSLRTSSTHEQYF	TGTGCCAGCAGCCGAAGCTTACGGACTAGTTCAACCCACGAGCAGTACTTC
-	TRBV7-8	TRBJ2-7	TRBD2	CASSLESSGTTYEQYF	TGTGCCAGCAGCTTAGAGTCTAGCGGGACTACCTACGAGCAGTACTTC
-	TRBV10-2	TRBJ2-1	-	CASRGGNEQFF	TGCGCCAGCAGAGGGGGAAATGAGCAGTTCTTC
-	TRBV9	TRBJ2-3	-	CASSVAGRTGDTQYF	TGTGCCAGCAGCGTAGCCGGGAGAACGGGAGATACGCAGTATTTT
-	TRBV25-1	TRBJ1-2	TRBD1	CASKGTGGGYTF	TGTGCCAGCAAAGGGACAGGCGGCGGCTACACCTTC
-	TRBV5-1	TRBJ2-6	-	CASSLGPGSGANVLTF	TGCGCCAGCAGCTTGGGGCCGGGCTCTGGGGCCAACGTCCTGACTTTC
-	TRBV15	TRBJ2-6	-	CATSSDGIWAGANVLTF	TGTGCCACCAGCAGTGACGGGATTTGGGCTGGGGCCAACGTCCTGACTTTC
-	TRBV11-2	TRBJ2-2	-	CASSLVGGRRSGELFF	TGTGCCAGCAGCTTAGTGGGGGGGCGAAGGAGCGGGGAGCTGTTTTTT
-	TRBV6-5	TRBJ2-7	TRBD1	CASSYNRDRVYEQYF	TGTGCCAGCAGTTATAACCGGGACAGGGTCTACGAGCAGTACTTC
once	TRBV7-3	TRBJ2-1	TRBD2	CASSFMPSGSNEQFF	TGTGCCAGCAGCTTCATGCCTAGCGGGAGTAATGAGCAGTTCTTC
-	TRBV4-1	TRBJ2-6	-	CASSQVRGSGANVLTF	TGCGCCAGCAGCCAAGTACGGGGCTCTGGGGCCAACGTCCTGACTTTC
once	TRBV10-3	TRBJ2-2	-	CAISGAEGHGELFF	TGTGCCATCAGTGGAGCGGAGGGGCACGGGGAGCTGTTTTTT
-	TRBV28	TRBJ1-1	-	CASSQPGPGGTEAFF	TGTGCCAGCAGTCAACCGGGCCCGGGGGGAACTGAAGCTTTCTTT
once	TRBV18	TRBJ2-1	TRBD2	CASSPSGRAREQFF	TGTGCCAGCTCACCTAGCGGGAGGGCCAGGGAGCAGTTCTTC
-	TRBV19	TRBJ2-3	-	CASSIGSVGGTDTQYF	TGTGCCAGTAGTATAGGATCGGTCGGGGGCACAGATACGCAGTATTTT
-	TRBV5-1	TRBJ2-7	TRBD2	CASSRALAGGGYEQYF	TGCGCCAGCAGCAGGGCCCTAGCGGGAGGCGGGTACGAGCAGTACTTC
-	TRBV15	TRBJ1-2	TRBD1	CATSTWTGSYGYTF	TGTGCCACCAGCACCTGGACAGGGAGCTATGGCTACACCTTC
-	TRBV28	TRBJ1-2	-	CASSLRGAVYGYTF	TGTGCCAGCAGTTTGAGAGGTGCAGTCTATGGCTACACCTTC
-	TRBV19	TRBJ1-2	TRBD1	CASSMDRESYGYTF	TGTGCCAGTAGTATGGACAGGGAGAGCTATGGCTACACCTTC
-	TRBV12-5	TRBJ2-1	TRBD1	CASGLVQGDSYNEQFF	TGTGCTAGTGGTTTGGTACAGGGGGACTCCTACAATGAGCAGTTCTTC
-	TRBV2	TRBJ1-5	-	CASSGQYSNQPQHF	TGTGCCAGCAGCGGACAATATAGCAATCAGCCCCAGCATTTT
-	TRBV11-3	TRBJ2-1	-	CASSSRNEQFF	TGTGCCAGCAGCTCCCGGAATGAGCAGTTCTTC
-	TRBV30	TRBJ2-2	-	CACYRATGELFF	TGTGCCTGCTACAGGGCTACCGGGGAGCTGTTTTTT
-	TRBV5-1	TRBJ2-7	TRBD1	CASSLGGQGYEQYF	TGCGCCAGCAGCTTGGGGGGACAGGGCTACGAGCAGTACTTC
-	TRBV13	TRBJ2-7	-	CASSFDSSASYEQYF	TGTGCCAGCAGCTTTGACAGCTCTGCCTCCTACGAGCAGTACTTC
-	TRBV18	TRBJ1-2	TRBD1	CASSPFGTGGDYGYTF	TGTGCCAGCTCACCATTCGGGACAGGGGGCGACTATGGCTACACCTTC
once	TRBV4-3	TRBJ2-1	-	CASSQDFYNEQFF	TGCGCCAGCAGCCAAGACTTCTACAATGAGCAGTTCTTC
-	TRBV19	TRBJ1-1	-	CASIGTQNTEAFF	TGTGCCAGTATAGGGACACAGAACACTGAAGCTTTCTTT
-	TRBV29-1	TRBJ2-7	TRBD1	CSAEGQGGYEQYF	TGCAGCGCCGAGGGACAGGGGGGCTACGAGCAGTACTTC
-	TRBV4-2	TRBJ2-7	-	CASSPNFLVMGGEQYF	TGTGCCAGCAGCCCAAATTTCTTGGTCATGGGGGGCGAGCAGTACTTC
-	TRBV19	TRBJ1-2	-	CASSQGSPNYGYTF	TGTGCCAGTAGTCAGGGCAGTCCTAACTATGGCTACACCTTC
-	TRBV9	TRBJ2-7	TRBD2	CASSVASGRAGEQYF	TGTGCCAGCAGCGTAGCTAGCGGGAGGGCCGGGGAGCAGTACTTC
-	TRBV6-5	TRBJ2-1	TRBD1	CASLGGTNEQFF	TGTGCCAGCCTAGGGGGCACAAATGAGCAGTTCTTC
-	TRBV4-3	TRBJ2-5	-	CASSQGALQETQYF	TGCGCCAGCAGCCAAGGTGCACTCCAAGAGACCCAGTACTTC
-	TRBV30	TRBJ2-3	TRBD1	CAWTPTGYADTQYF	TGTGCCTGGACCCCGACAGGGTACGCTGATACGCAGTATTTT
once	TRBV28	TRBJ1-1	TRBD1	CASSQAGGWNTEAFF	TGTGCCAGCAGTCAGGCAGGGGGCTGGAACACTGAAGCTTTCTTT
-	TRBV10-3	TRBJ2-1	TRBD2	CAISEPPVRAGHNEQFF	TGTGCCATCAGTGAGCCCCCAGTAAGAGCGGGACACAATGAGCAGTTCTTC
-	TRBV10-3	TRBJ2-3	TRBD2	CAIRGGLAVTDTQYF	TGTGCCATCCGGGGGGGACTAGCGGTTACAGATACGCAGTATTTT
-	TRBV27	TRBJ2-7	TRBD1	CASSQILGQPEQYF	TGTGCCAGCAGCCAAATCCTGGGACAGCCAGAGCAGTACTTC
-	TRBV7-8	TRBJ1-2	TRBD1	CASSLGTGGAYGYTF	TGTGCCAGCAGCCTCGGGACAGGGGGCGCCTATGGCTACACCTTC
-	TRBV7-9	TRBJ2-2	TRBD1	CASIQGASGELFF	TGTGCCAGCATACAGGGGGCCTCCGGGGAGCTGTTTTTT
-	TRBV29-1	TRBJ1-5	-	CSVVSGLVGQPQHF	TGCAGCGTTGTCTCGGGACTAGTTGGACAGCCCCAGCATTTT
-	TRBV19	TRBJ2-7	-	CASSIKGAATYEQYF	TGTGCCAGTAGTATAAAAGGTGCGGCCACCTACGAGCAGTACTTC
once	TRBV5-6	TRBJ2-1	-	CASRLFQGWEFF	TGTGCCAGCAGATTGTTCCAGGGATGGGAGTTCTTC
-	TRBV7-2	TRBJ2-1	-	CASSPISEIEQFF	TGTGCCAGCAGCCCGATTAGCGAGATAGAGCAGTTCTTC
-	TRBV7-8	TRBJ1-2	-	CASSLGGLNYGYTF	TGTGCCAGCAGCTTAGGGGGCTTGAACTATGGCTACACCTTC
-	TRBV5-1	TRBJ1-5	-	CASSLGGLDQPQHF	TGCGCCAGCAGCTTGGGGGGGCTAGACCAGCCCCAGCATTTT
-	TRBV7-9	TRBJ2-6	TRBD1	CASRRDRGLSGANVLTF	TGTGCCAGCCGCCGGGACAGGGGACTTTCTGGGGCCAACGTCCTGACTTTC
-	TRBV7-3	TRBJ2-2	TRBD2	CASSSLERGDRTGELFF	TGTGCCAGCAGCAGTTTAGAGCGGGGAGACCGAACCGGGGAGCTGTTTTTT